Following are 4 T cell receptor beta chains from one sample sequenced in a study of blood T cell repertoires in COVID-19. Produced via immunoSEQ multiplex PCR; TCRdb's table is partial and in-frame only. Of under 250,000 clones listed, 85% to 90% are singletons. The sample was peripheral blood. All receptors come from a woman aged 55 to 70 with acute or convalescent COVID-19.

The chain uses TRBV19 and TRBJ2-1, with 12 nucleotides matching TRBD2. V gave up 5 bases and J gave up 9 bases; unmatched junction bases: 8. Germline CDR1 is LNHDA and CDR2 is SQIVND (reference sequence). The CDR3 loop spans 15 amino acids. The CDR3 is CASSSTSGRFSEQFF. The CDR3 DNA sequence: TGTGCCAGTAGTTCAACTAGCGGGAGGTTTAGTGAGCAGTTCTTC.

The chain combines TRBV24-1 with TRBJ2-1, with D unclear. V gave up 5 bases and J gave up 0 bases, with 10 bases separating them. CDR3 length: 15 amino acids. Per germline, CDR1 KGHDR and CDR2 SFDVKD. The CDR3 DNA reads as TGTGCCACCAGTGTAAGGCAGGCCTCCTACAATGAGCAGTTCTTC. Translated, it gives CATSVRQASYNEQFF.

This chain links TRBV7-2 with TRBJ1-5; D remains ambiguous. The germline CDR1 and CDR2 sequences are SGHTA and FQGNSA. V lost 0 bases and J 0 bases, leaving 6 bases between the germline ends. This CDR3 has 15 amino acids. The CDR3 spells CASSLASYSNQPQHF. The CDR3 coding sequence is TGTGCCAGCAGCTTAGCCAGTTATAGCAATCAGCCCCAGCATTTT.

This chain links TRBV19 with TRBJ1-5; the D is unclear. The CDR3 consists of 13 residues. Germline assignment: CDR1 LNHDA and CDR2 SQIVND (reference sequence). Trimming took off 4 bases at V and 5 bases at J, with 9 bases between the two ends. The CDR3 loop reads CASSTRRDQPQHF. The DNA for the CDR3 is TGTGCCAGTAGTACGCGAAGAGATCAGCCCCAGCATTTT.